The next 14 T cell receptor beta chains were all read from a single sample in a study of cytomegalovirus exposure and HLA in healthy donors. This PCR relied on a set of 60 Vbeta primers and 13 Jbeta primers. Only in-frame clones appear in the TCRdb table, and some are missing; sequencing was by immunoSEQ multiplex PCR. In the table there are 160,000 or so clones, roughly 79% of which are singletons. Sample: PBMCs. These receptors were obtained from a woman aged 45-65 years in good health and CMV-seronegative.

This chain joins TRBV30 and TRBJ2-7; a possible D gene is TRBD1 (5 bases). Germline V gives CDR1 GTSNPN, CDR2 SVGIG (reference sequence). V shed 2 bases and J shed 3 bases, with 11 bases lying between them. CDR3 length: 13 amino acids. CDR3 loop: CAWSQTAIYEQYF. CDR3 DNA: TGTGCCTGGAGTCAGACAGCGATCTACGAGCAGTACTTC.

The V and J genes are TRBV5-4 and TRBJ2-1, with D perhaps TRBD2 (6 bases). V shed 4 bases and J shed 4 bases, with 15 bases lying between them. Germline CDR1 SGHNT, CDR2 YYREEE (reference sequence). CDR3 length equals 15 residues. This chain's CDR3 is CASSRWGGGYNEQFF. CDR3 DNA: TGTGCCAGCAGCCGATGGGGAGGCGGTTACAATGAGCAGTTCTTC.

This chain links TRBV28 with TRBJ1-5, with 12 bases that match TRBD1. The CDR3 sequence is 18 residues long. The V gene's germline CDR1 is MDHEN and CDR2 SYDVKM. The J segment lost 0 bases and the V segment lost 6 bases, leaving 9 bases of the junction unmatched. The CDR3 DNA sequence: TGTGCCAGCAGGTGGGGACAGGGGGCCTCCTATAGCAATCAGCCCCAGCATTTT. It codes for CASRWGQGASYSNQPQHF.

The chain joins TRBV30 to TRBJ2-7, with 7 bases matching TRBD1. The J segment lost 5 bases and the V segment lost 3 bases, leaving 10 bases of the junction unmatched. From germline, CDR1 is GTSNPN and CDR2 SVGIG (reference sequence). The CDR3 length is 14 residues. The CDR3 DNA sequence: TGTGCCTGGAGCCCCACAGGGGAAAAGGACGAGCAGTACTTC. It encodes CAWSPTGEKDEQYF.

V is TRBV10-3 and J is TRBJ2-1; 11 bases map to TRBD2. Losses at the gene ends were 0 bases for V and 7 bases for J; bases not matched to a gene: 8. This CDR3 comprises 17 residues. Germline V gene sequence: CDR1 ENHRY, CDR2 SYGVKD. The CDR3 bases are TGTGCCATCAGTGAGTCCGATAGCGGGAGGGCCCGGAATGAGCAGTTCTTC. Protein: CAISESDSGRARNEQFF.

This clone was seen a handful of times. The CDR3 is CASSSRGYRGRPSGELFF. In nucleotides, the CDR3 is TGTGCCAGCAGTTCCCGGGGTTACAGGGGGCGTCCCTCCGGGGAGCTGTTTTTT. This sequence joins TRBV28 and TRBJ2-2; 9 bases are a match to TRBD1. Germline CDR1 reads MDHEN; CDR2 reads SYDVKM. This CDR3 is 18 amino acids long. After removal of 4 bases from V and 6 bases from J, the junction contained 15 bases not matched to a gene.

This chain uses TRBV6-1 with TRBJ1-1, with D unclear. This CDR3 region has 14 residues. Trimming pared 1 base from V and 4 bases from J, leaving 10 bases between. CDR1 and CDR2 from the germline V gene are MNHNS and SASEGT. CDR3 sequence reads: CASSEVKGSTEAFF. Here the CDR3 DNA reads TGTGCCAGCAGTGAAGTAAAAGGGAGCACTGAAGCTTTCTTT.

The chain combines TRBV27 with TRBJ2-5; a possible D gene is TRBD2 (5 bases). The J call could be wrong; TRBJ2-7 is a better fit for the DNA end. This CDR3 comprises 14 residues. The germline gives CDR1 MNHEY, CDR2 SMNVEV (reference sequence). The CDR3 spells CASSLNGLYYEQYF. In nucleotides, the CDR3 is TGTGCCAGCAGTTTGAATGGACTCTACTACGAGCAGTACTTC.

The rearrangement uses TRBV25-1 and TRBJ1-1; D call uncertain. Germline V lookup: CDR1 MGHDK, CDR2 SYGVNS. Trimming took 1 base from V and 1 from J, leaving 7 bases between them. CDR3 length: 14 amino acids. CDR3 DNA: TGTGCCAGCAGTGAATTGAGGGAGAACACTGAAGCTTTCTTT. Encoded protein: CASSELRENTEAFF. Based on the CDR3 plus reference TRBV25-1 and TRBJ1-1, the full variable domain is EADIYQTPRYLVIGTGKKITLECSQTMGHDKMYWYQQDPGMELHLIHYSYGVNSTEKGDLSSESTVSRIRTEHFPLTLESARPSHTSQYLCASSELRENTEAFFGQGTRLTVV.

The J gene is TRBJ1-2, the V gene TRBV29-1; D is perhaps TRBD1 (6 bases). With 1 base removed from V and 5 bases from J, the gap between germline ends came to 17 bases. Germline CDR1 SQVTM, CDR2 ANQGSEA. The CDR3 extends over 15 amino acids. The CDR3 DNA reads as TGCAGCGTTGAAGGGTTGCAGGGGCTATCATATGGCTACACCTTC. Translated: CSVEGLQGLSYGYTF.

J is TRBJ2-4 and V is TRBV28, with D possibly TRBD1 on 6 matching bases. CDR1 and CDR2 (germline): MDHEN, SYDVKM. The ends were cut back, 4 bases at V and 6 bases at J, with 10 bases in the middle. The CDR3 consists of 13 residues. CDR3 in DNA: TGTGCCAGCAGTTCCGGGGACATAAACATTCAGTACTTC. Protein: CASSSGDINIQYF.

This clone was observed once. The chain joins TRBV7-7 to TRBJ2-2, with D tentatively TRBD1 (6 bases). Germline CDR1 is SSHAT and CDR2 is FNYEAQ (reference sequence). CDR3 length: 17 amino acids. Between the trimmed V and J ends, which lost 3 bases and 1 base, there was a span of 15 bases. The CDR3 DNA reads TGTGCCAGCAGCTTTGGTTGGGGGCCTAAGAACACCGGGGAGCTGTTTTTT. It encodes CASSFGWGPKNTGELFF.

In DNA form, the CDR3 reads TGTGCCAGCAGCAATATCAGTAGGAGGGCGAACACTGAAGCTTTCTTT. Translated, it gives CASSNISRRANTEAFF. This sequence joins TRBV21-1 and TRBJ1-1. TRBV21-1 has pseudogene status. There are 16 residues in the CDR3.

V gene TRBV6-1 combines with J gene TRBJ2-3; TRBD2 aligns across 9 bases. The CDR3 has 14 amino acids. V trimming: 5 bases; J trimming: 3 bases; junction bases outside the gene matches: 3. The germline V gene has CDR1 MNHNS and CDR2 SASEGT. CDR3 amino acids: CASSRTSDTDTQYF. In DNA, the CDR3 is TGTGCCAGCAGTAGGACTAGCGATACAGATACGCAGTATTTT.